The 19 T cell receptor beta chains listed next were all sequenced from one sample in a study of T cells expressing NK-cell markers. From its re-call of the 5' RACE reads, TCRdb lists each CDR3 protein once, without DNA. This table holds approximately 460,000 distinct CDR3 sequences. Sequencing was done on a sample of blood T cells: a sorted CD56 or NKG2C T cell subset, CD4+ or CD8+ T cells, or bulk PBMC T cells (not recorded which). These TCRs come from a woman between 18 and 70 years old in good health.

V usage is TRBV20-1 and J usage is TRBJ2-7; TCRdb returns TRBD1, unconfirmable since there is no DNA. The CDR3 is 13 amino acids. Germline V gene data show CDR1 as DFQATT and CDR2 as SNEGSKA (reference sequence). CDR3 in amino acids: CSARQGRPYEQYF.

V is TRBV13 and J is TRBJ2-7. This CDR3 is 12 amino acids long. In germline, CDR1 is PRHDT, CDR2 FYEKMQ (reference sequence). The CDR3 loop reads CASSSRLREQYF.

V and J are TRBV7-2 and TRBJ2-1; the TCRdb D gene call, TRBD2, has no DNA to confirm it. CDR1 is SGHTA, CDR2 FQGNSA, per germline. The CDR3 consists of 14 residues. Here the CDR3 reads CASSSWTSSNEQFF.

CDR3 amino acids: CASSRVFGEGTDTQYF. The J gene is TRBJ2-3, the V gene TRBV5-4. Germline V gene sequence: CDR1 SGHNT, CDR2 YYREEE (reference sequence). The length of the CDR3 is 16 residues.

The chain has TRBV2 and TRBJ2-5; TCRdb gives TRBD2 as the D gene, but with no DNA this cannot be confirmed. CDR3 length: 14 residues. CDR1 and CDR2 (germline): SNHLY, FYNNEI. This CDR3 is CASTEGTRSETQYF. Combining the CDR3 with reference TRBV2 and TRBJ2-5 gives the whole variable domain EPEVTQTPSHQVTQMGQEVILRCVPISNHLYFYWYRQILGQKVEFLVSFYNNEISEKSEIFDDQFSVERPDGSNFTLKIRSTKLEDSAMYFCASTEGTRSETQYFGPGTRLLVL.

This chain links TRBV20-1 with TRBJ1-4; with no DNA, the TCRdb D assignment of TRBD1 cannot be verified. The CDR3 runs to 15 residues. Germline assignment: CDR1 DFQATT and CDR2 SNEGSKA (reference sequence). CDR3 residues: CSARDTGQGGEKLFF.

This sequence joins TRBV7-2 and TRBJ2-3. The germline V gene encodes CDR1 SGHTA and CDR2 FQGNSA. This CDR3 spans 14 amino acids. The CDR3 sequence is CASTTRLVTDTQYF.

The CDR3 region is CASRWGGASLNEQFF. The chain joins TRBV6-1 to TRBJ2-1; TCRdb calls TRBD1, which cannot be checked without DNA. There are 15 residues in the CDR3. CDR1 is MNHNS and CDR2 is SASEGT in the germline V gene.

The chain employs TRBV5-1 and TRBJ2-5; checking the TCRdb D call of TRBD2 is not possible without DNA. The CDR3 has 16 residues. The germline gives CDR1 SGHRS, CDR2 YFSETQ. The CDR3 loop reads CASSRWASGGQETQYF.

This chain connects TRBV7-9 to TRBJ1-5. The CDR3 has 14 amino acids. In germline, CDR1 is SEHNR, CDR2 FQNEAQ (reference sequence). CDR3 residues: CASSTSVSNQPQHF.

The CDR3 is CASSQAIADNSPLHF. The chain is built from TRBV4-1 and TRBJ1-6. The germline V gene has CDR1 MGHRA and CDR2 YSYEKL. This CDR3 is built from 15 residues.

V usage is TRBV5-6 and J usage is TRBJ2-3; lacking DNA, the TRBD1 call made by TCRdb goes unchecked. The CDR3 runs 14 residues. Germline V gene sequence: CDR1 SGHDT, CDR2 YYEEEE. CDR3 region: CASRRWGATDTQYF.

V usage is TRBV5-4 and J usage is TRBJ2-1; TCRdb lists TRBD1, though no DNA is available to test this call. This CDR3 has 12 residues. CDR1 and CDR2 (germline): SGHNT, YYREEE (reference sequence). CDR3 region: CASRAPGTGEFF.

This chain uses TRBV5-4 with TRBJ1-2; as DNA is missing, the TRBD1 call by TCRdb cannot be tested. CDR1 SGHNT and CDR2 YYREEE come from the germline V gene (reference sequence). The CDR3 has 12 residues. This chain's CDR3 is CASRKQGGGYTF.

V is TRBV28 and J is TRBJ2-7; the D gene TCRdb calls, TRBD1, cannot be checked with no DNA. The CDR3 totals 13 residues. The V gene's germline CDR1 is MDHEN and CDR2 SYDVKM. CDR3: CASGGQGSYEQYF.

This chain links TRBV7-9 with TRBJ1-5. The CDR3 totals 14 residues. CDR1 SEHNR and CDR2 FQNEAQ come from the germline V gene (reference sequence). The chain's CDR3 is CASSLITVEEPQHF.

J is TRBJ2-1 and V is TRBV7-3; the D call from TCRdb, TRBD2, cannot be confirmed without DNA. Germline V lookup: CDR1 SGHTA, CDR2 FQGTGA. The CDR3 has 15 residues. This chain's CDR3 is CASSQARQGLNEQFF.

The V and J genes are TRBV12-3 or TRBV12-4 and TRBJ1-5. The CDR3 runs 15 residues. The chain's CDR3 is CASSWGGGPNQPQHF.

The V call is TRBV7-9, the J call TRBJ1-2. The V gene's germline CDR1 is SEHNR and CDR2 FQNEAQ (reference sequence). The CDR3 totals 15 residues. The CDR3 sequence: CASSLAQTVNYGYTF.